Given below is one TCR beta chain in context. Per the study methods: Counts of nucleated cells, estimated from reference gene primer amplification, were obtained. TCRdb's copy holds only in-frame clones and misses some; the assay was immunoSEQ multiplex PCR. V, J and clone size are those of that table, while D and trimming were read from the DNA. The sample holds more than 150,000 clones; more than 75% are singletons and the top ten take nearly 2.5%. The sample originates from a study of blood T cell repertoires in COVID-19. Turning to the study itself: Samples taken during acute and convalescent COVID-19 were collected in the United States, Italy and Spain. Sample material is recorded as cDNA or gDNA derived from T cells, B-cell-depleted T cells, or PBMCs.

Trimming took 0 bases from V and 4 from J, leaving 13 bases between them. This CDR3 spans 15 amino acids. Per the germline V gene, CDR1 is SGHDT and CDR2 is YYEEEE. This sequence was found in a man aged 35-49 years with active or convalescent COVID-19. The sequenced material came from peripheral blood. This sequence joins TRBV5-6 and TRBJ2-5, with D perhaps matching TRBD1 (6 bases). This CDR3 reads CASSLEPGVGETQYF. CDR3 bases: TGTGCCAGCAGCTTGGAACCAGGGGTTGGAGAGACCCAGTACTTC.